What follows is one T cell receptor (beta chain) and its context. What it recognizes is unknown. There are 15 residues in the CDR3. Looked up from germline, CDR1 is LGHNT and CDR2 is FRNRAP. Unmatched junction bases numbered 4, after V lost 0 bases and J lost 8 bases. This entry comes from a study of cytomegalovirus exposure and HLA in healthy donors. The study ran its PCR with 60 Vbeta and 13 Jbeta primers. Study processing details: Approximately 79 million unique TCR beta chains, roughly 11 million of them shared, were counted by a later analysis. Assay used: immunoSEQ multiplex PCR; TCRdb lists only in-frame clones, some missing. That table supplies the V and J calls and clone size; D and trimming were determined from the DNA. The sample contains about 160,000 clones, approximately 80% of which appear only once. All donors participated as healthy donors of bone marrow. Study-wide results and caveats: Sequencing likely generated an artifact that appeared as a cluster of highly shared sequence variants. In an earlier analysis, about 87% or about 30%: the productive usage of most TCR beta V segments.

The TCR sequence derives from a man younger than 30 in good health and CMV-seropositive. This chain links TRBV12-5 with TRBJ2-1; TRBD1 matches 10 bases. The source material was PBMCs. The CDR3 protein is CASGLVGTGVYEQFF. The CDR3 DNA reads TGTGCTAGTGGTTTGGTCGGGACAGGGGTTTATGAGCAGTTCTTC.